This entry lists 30 T cell receptor beta chains sequenced from one sample in a study of blood T cell repertoires in COVID-19. Libraries were prepared by immunoSEQ multiplex PCR; TCRdb keeps only in-frame clonotypes and omits some of them. The table lists 97,000 or so clones, over 75% of them singletons. Specimen: peripheral blood. These receptors were obtained from a man between 50 and 59 years old with acute or convalescent COVID-19.

The rearrangement uses TRBV19 and TRBJ1-2, with 8 nucleotides matching TRBD1. Trimming at V came to 3 bases and at J to 8 bases, leaving 11 bases not matched to a gene. Germline CDR1 and CDR2: LNHDA and SQIVND (reference sequence). The CDR3 is 15 residues long. Written as DNA, the CDR3 is TGTGCCAGTAGTATTTATCGGCAGGGGGCGTCAGGCTACACCTTC. Amino acid sequence: CASSIYRQGASGYTF.

This CDR3 is CASRPNRGWRAFF. The CDR3, as DNA: TGTGCCAGCAGACCAAACAGGGGATGGAGGGCTTTCTTT. The rearrangement uses TRBV11-2 and TRBJ1-1; the match to TRBD1 covers 7 bases. The CDR3 is 13 amino acids. After removal of 6 bases from V and 11 bases from J, the junction contained 12 bases not matched to a gene. Germline values: CDR1 SGHAT, CDR2 FQNNGV.

The chain carries TRBV10-1 and TRBJ2-7; 7 bases fit TRBD1. CDR1 and CDR2 from the germline V gene are WNHNN and SYGVQD (reference sequence). The CDR3 has 14 amino acids. V trimming: 5 bases; J trimming: 6 bases; junction bases outside the gene matches: 10. CDR3 in amino acids: CASSFPDRVGEQYF. CDR3 sequence (DNA): TGCGCCAGCAGTTTCCCCGACAGGGTGGGCGAGCAGTACTTC.

The rearrangement links TRBV24-1 to TRBJ2-3, with D perhaps matching TRBD1 (6 bases). Trimming took off 0 bases at V and 0 bases at J, with 12 bases between the two ends. CDR3 length equals 17 residues. CDR1 is KGHDR, CDR2 SFDVKD, per germline. The CDR3 coding sequence is TGTGCCACCAGTGATTTGCCGGGCAGGGGTAGCACAGATACGCAGTATTTT. Encoded protein: CATSDLPGRGSTDTQYF.

A remark on this clone: Other nucleotide sequences from this sample produce the same CDR3. The V gene is TRBV5-4, the J gene TRBJ1-2; possibly TRBD1 for D (6 bases). The germline V and J ends were trimmed by 0 bases and 4 bases, with 10 bases remaining between them. In germline, CDR1 is SGHNT, CDR2 YYREEE (reference sequence). The CDR3 has 14 amino acids. For the CDR3, the DNA is TGTGCCAGCAGCTTGGACAGGGTGGGCTATGGCTACACCTTC. As protein: CASSLDRVGYGYTF.

This rearrangement joins TRBV9 to TRBJ2-2; 11 bases are shared with TRBD1. Germline CDR1 reads SGDLS; CDR2 reads YYNGEE. This CDR3 contains 18 residues. V dropped 3 bases and J dropped 4; count of bases not matched to a gene: 11. The CDR3 loop reads CASSARTGTGGFTGELFF. The CDR3 DNA sequence: TGTGCCAGCAGCGCCCGAACCGGGACAGGGGGGTTCACCGGGGAGCTGTTTTTT.

Only one count was recorded for this clone. In DNA form, the CDR3 reads TGTGCCAGCGAACTTCAGGGGGGATTGAACACTGAAGCTTTCTTT. It specifies CASELQGGLNTEAFF. The chain carries TRBV19 and TRBJ1-1; 7 bases match TRBD1. CDR3 length: 15 residues. Looked up from germline, CDR1 is LNHDA and CDR2 is SQIVND (reference sequence). V shed 9 bases, J shed 0 bases, and the junction held 10 bases outside the gene matches. Full variable domain (rest looked up from reference TRBV19 and TRBJ1-1): DGGITQSPKYLFRKEGQNVTLSCEQNLNHDAMYWYRQDPGQGLRLIYYSQIVNDFQKGDIAEGYSVSREKKESFPLTVTSAQKNPTAFYLCASELQGGLNTEAFFGQGTRLTVV.

The chain combines TRBV27 with TRBJ2-5, with a possible D match to TRBD2 (5 bases). The germline V and J ends were trimmed by 6 bases and 7 bases, with 15 bases remaining between them. This CDR3 region has 13 residues. Per germline, CDR1 MNHEY and CDR2 SMNVEV (reference sequence). Here the CDR3 reads CASRPWAEGTQYF. In nucleotides, the CDR3 is TGTGCCAGCAGGCCTTGGGCAGAGGGGACCCAGTACTTC.

The chain is built from TRBV6-5 and TRBJ2-7; 10 nucleotides line up with TRBD2. In germline, CDR1 is MNHEY, CDR2 SVGAGI. This CDR3 contains 13 residues. J was trimmed by 5 bases and V by 7 bases; bases with no gene match: 5. This CDR3 reads CASNTGTSDEQYF. The CDR3 DNA sequence: TGTGCCAGCAATACCGGGACTAGCGACGAGCAGTACTTC.

V gene TRBV5-1 combines with J gene TRBJ2-1; maybe TRBD2 (6 bases). The germline gives CDR1 SGHRS, CDR2 YFSETQ. CDR3 length: 11 amino acids. Deletions cut 2 bases from V and 10 bases from J, with 7 bases between. The CDR3 nucleotides are TGCGCCAGCAGCTTCGGAGGGGAGCAGTTCTTC. Its protein product is CASSFGGEQFF.

V and J are TRBV19 and TRBJ1-6; 12 positions agree with TRBD1. From germline, CDR1 is LNHDA and CDR2 SQIVND (reference sequence). V lost 9 bases to trimming and J lost 7 bases; unmatched junction nucleotides: 10. CDR3 length equals 16 residues. The CDR3 is CASRPGQGARNSPLHF. CDR3 nucleotide sequence: TGTGCCAGCCGACCGGGACAGGGGGCGAGAAATTCACCCCTCCACTTT. Using reference TRBV19 and TRBJ1-6 for the parts outside the CDR3, the full variable domain is DGGITQSPKYLFRKEGQNVTLSCEQNLNHDAMYWYRQDPGQGLRLIYYSQIVNDFQKGDIAEGYSVSREKKESFPLTVTSAQKNPTAFYLCASRPGQGARNSPLHFGNGTRLTVT.

This sequence joins TRBV10-3 and TRBJ2-7; perhaps TRBD2 as D (5 bases). V gave up 2 bases and J gave up 2 bases, with 10 bases separating them. The CDR3 extends over 14 amino acids. Germline-derived CDR1 and CDR2 are ENHRY and SYGVKD. The CDR3, as DNA: TGTGCCATCAGTGAGATGGATAGCGCCTACGAGCAGTACTTC. This gives the protein CAISEMDSAYEQYF.

The V call is TRBV9, the J call TRBJ2-7; weak D call: TRBD2 (6 bases). V was pared by 4 bases and J by 3 bases, with 14 bases between. Germline loops: CDR1 SGDLS, CDR2 YYNGEE. This CDR3 has 14 amino acids. Written as DNA, the CDR3 is TGTGCCAGCAGCCCAAGACTAGTCGGCTACGAGCAGTACTTC. It specifies CASSPRLVGYEQYF.

This clone was counted only a few times. The chain links TRBV4-2 to TRBJ2-7; the match to TRBD2 covers 14 bases. Germline values: CDR1 LGHNA, CDR2 YNFKEQ. This CDR3 has 19 amino acids. The ends lost 0 bases at V and 2 bases at J; junction bases unmatched: 9. In nucleotides, the CDR3 is TGTGCCAGCAGCCAAGAGTCCTTTGGACTAGCGGGAGGTACCTACGAGCAGTACTTC. This gives the protein CASSQESFGLAGGTYEQYF.

The V and J genes are TRBV30 and TRBJ2-7, with 7 bases that match TRBD2. The germline V gene has CDR1 GTSNPN and CDR2 SVGIG (reference sequence). This CDR3 comprises 14 residues. J lost 0 bases, V lost 1 base, and 3 bases had no gene match. This CDR3 is CAWSGGRGSYEQYF. The CDR3 nucleotides read TGTGCCTGGAGTGGGGGGAGGGGCTCCTACGAGCAGTACTTC. Using reference TRBV30 and TRBJ2-7 for the parts outside the CDR3, the full variable domain is SQTIHQWPATLVQPVGSPLSLECTVEGTSNPNLYWYRQAAGRGLQLLFYSVGIGQISSEVPQNLSASRPQDRQFILSSKKLLLSDSGFYLCAWSGGRGSYEQYFGPGTRLTVT.

The V and J genes are TRBV4-1 and TRBJ1-1, with TRBD1 matching over 9 bases. The trim removed 4 bases at V and 3 bases at J, leaving 15 bases unmatched. The CDR3 is 18 residues long. Per the germline V gene, CDR1 is MGHRA and CDR2 is YSYEKL. The CDR3 loop is CASSLGPSVTGGDTEAFF. CDR3 bases: TGCGCCAGCAGCCTAGGTCCATCTGTGACAGGGGGGGACACTGAAGCTTTCTTT.

This clone has just one count. V gene TRBV12-3 or TRBV12-4 combines with J gene TRBJ2-3; 10 positions match TRBD2. With V trimmed by 5 bases and J by 5 bases, 1 base remained unmatched. CDR3 size: 13 residues. CDR3 in DNA: TGTGCCAGCAGTGGACTAGCGGAAGATACGCAGTATTTT. Encoded protein: CASSGLAEDTQYF.

This chain joins TRBV6-5 and TRBJ1-3; D is uncertain. This CDR3 comprises 13 residues. CDR1 is MNHEY and CDR2 is SVGAGI in the germline V gene. Trimming shortened V by 6 bases and J by 5 bases, and 11 bases separated the two germline ends. The CDR3: CASREGQRNTIYF. CDR3 in DNA: TGTGCCAGCAGGGAGGGTCAAAGAAACACCATATATTTT.

The DNA for the CDR3 is TGTGCCAGCAGCATCTTACAGGGGGTAGATCAAGAGACCCAGTACTTC. Amino acids: CASSILQGVDQETQYF. This chain uses TRBV7-9 with TRBJ2-5, with TRBD1 matching over 8 bases. This CDR3 has 16 amino acids. Germline CDR1 SEHNR, CDR2 FQNEAQ (reference sequence). V lost 5 bases, J lost 2 bases, and 10 bases stayed unmatched.

About this clone itself: One junction end does not reproduce the germline sequence, and a read error may be involved. V and J are TRBV5-5 and TRBJ2-7; TRBD1 is a possible D gene (5 bases). Germline V gene sequence: CDR1 SGHKS, CDR2 YYEKEE (reference sequence). The CDR3 covers 12 residues. CDR3 residues: CASSLEWTNPLF. The DNA for the CDR3 is TGTGCCAGCAGCTTGGAATGGACAAACCCTCTCTTC.

DNA of the CDR3: TGTGCCAGTAGTCCCCAGGACAGGGTAAACTATGGCTACACCTTC. This codes for CASSPQDRVNYGYTF. The V call is TRBV19, the J call TRBJ1-2; 8 nucleotides match TRBD1. The ends lost 5 bases at V and 2 bases at J; junction bases unmatched: 7. Germline loops: CDR1 LNHDA, CDR2 SQIVND (reference sequence). CDR3 length: 15 residues.

V and J are TRBV24-1 and TRBJ2-1; the D gene is possibly TRBD2 (7 bases). V was clipped by 2 bases and J by 5 bases, with 15 bases between them. In germline, CDR1 is KGHDR, CDR2 SFDVKD. There are 16 residues in the CDR3. In DNA, the CDR3 is TGTGCCACCAGTGATTGGGGGGGGCAAAGCGACAATGAGCAGTTCTTC. This gives the protein CATSDWGGQSDNEQFF.

V gene TRBV14 combines with J gene TRBJ2-7; 9 bases agree with TRBD1. V shed 3 bases, J shed 1 base, and the junction held 1 base outside the gene matches. Germline lookup yields CDR1 SGHDN and CDR2 FVKESK. The CDR3 has 14 amino acids. In DNA, the CDR3 is TGTGCCAGCAGCCAGGGACAGGGTTCCTACGAGCAGTACTTC. It translates to CASSQGQGSYEQYF.

The chain employs TRBV5-1 and TRBJ1-4; weak D call: TRBD1 (6 bases). The CDR3 is 15 residues long. The V end lost 2 bases, the J end lost 8 bases, and 16 bases lay between the germline ends. Germline lookup yields CDR1 SGHRS and CDR2 YFSETQ. The CDR3 is CASSFEGGPVEKLFF. The CDR3 nucleotides read TGCGCCAGCAGCTTCGAAGGGGGTCCGGTAGAAAAACTGTTTTTT.

This chain connects TRBV12-5 to TRBJ2-5; D might be TRBD2 (6 bases). The germline V and J ends were trimmed by 8 bases and 5 bases, with 18 bases remaining between them. From germline, CDR1 is LGHNT and CDR2 FRNRAP. The CDR3 runs 14 residues. The CDR3 protein is CASSLSGGGETQYF. The DNA of the CDR3 is TGTGCTAGTTCCCTTTCGGGCGGAGGGGAGACCCAGTACTTC.

This CDR3 is CASGLGLFTDTQYF. CDR3 DNA: TGTGCTAGTGGTTTGGGACTGTTCACAGATACGCAGTATTTT. The J gene is TRBJ2-3, the V gene TRBV12-5; the D is unclear. Germline lookup yields CDR1 LGHNT and CDR2 FRNRAP. The CDR3 has 14 amino acids. The germline V and J ends were trimmed by 1 base and 2 bases, with 7 bases remaining between them.

The chain employs TRBV11-3 and TRBJ2-7, with 7 positions matching TRBD2. J lost 4 bases, V lost 5 bases, and 11 bases had no gene match. The germline V gene has CDR1 SGHNT and CDR2 YENEEA. The CDR3 has 15 amino acids. CDR3 region: CASSPLASGKYEQYF. The CDR3 coding sequence is TGTGCCAGCAGCCCGCTAGCTAGCGGCAAATACGAGCAGTACTTC.

V and J are TRBV18 and TRBJ1-1; D uncertain. CDR3 length equals 15 residues. V lost 2 bases to trimming and J lost 2 bases, with 12 bases between them. Germline CDR1 KGHSH, CDR2 LQKENI. CDR3 sequence: CASSPSPRLNTEAFF. CDR3 bases: TGTGCCAGCTCACCATCCCCCAGACTAAACACTGAAGCTTTCTTT.

This rearrangement joins TRBV5-4 to TRBJ1-1; D gene ambiguous. The CDR3 loop spans 16 amino acids. Germline lookup yields CDR1 SGHNT and CDR2 YYREEE (reference sequence). Between the trimmed V and J ends, which lost 0 bases and 1 base, there was a span of 13 bases. CDR3 region: CASSLVGSWSNTEAFF. The DNA of the CDR3 is TGTGCCAGCAGCTTGGTCGGTAGTTGGTCGAACACTGAAGCTTTCTTT.

The chain is built from TRBV12-3 or TRBV12-4 and TRBJ1-2; D not certain. This CDR3 is built from 12 residues. Trimming took off 3 bases at V and 8 bases at J, with 10 bases between the two ends. CDR3 nucleotides: TGTGCCAGCAGTTTTAGCCCTGGCGGCTACACCTTC. Its protein is CASSFSPGGYTF.